The 30 T cell receptor beta chains listed next were all sequenced from one sample in a study of T cell repertoires in cytomegalovirus infection. TCRdb reprocessed the reads with MiXCR, giving one entry per CDR3 protein. Of hundreds of thousands of distinct CDR3 sequences in the sample, roughly 30% were seen once. Their cognate antigens are unknown. Here the sequenced sample was cultured CD8+ T cells from PBMCs, taken from culture after CMV antigen stimulation. These receptors were collected from a human donor in good health (CMV status not recorded). Some clones in this sample may be carry-over from other donors' samples.

This clonotype was counted many times. The rearrangement links TRBV7-6 to TRBJ2-5; no reliable D call. Trimming left V 8 bases short and J 5 bases short, with 6 bases between. The CDR3 consists of 10 residues. The germline V gene has CDR1 SGHVS and CDR2 FNYEAQ. The CDR3 here is CASADETQYF. The CDR3 nucleotides are TGTGCCAGCGCAGATGAGACCCAGTACTTC.

In this sample, this clonotype turned up a few times. This sequence joins TRBV6-5 and TRBJ2-5; D unclear. Germline CDR1 and CDR2: MNHEY and SVGAGI. The CDR3 is 14 amino acids. V dropped 4 bases and J dropped 1 base, with 10 bases sitting between them. The CDR3 protein is CASSLWQSQETQYF. CDR3 DNA: TGTGCCAGCAGTTTGTGGCAGTCCCAAGAGACCCAGTACTTC.

The CDR3 sequence: CASTPGQGFTEAFF. In DNA, the CDR3 is TGTGCCAGCACCCCGGGACAGGGGTTTACTGAAGCTTTCTTT. The chain uses TRBV6-2 or TRBV6-3 and TRBJ1-1; the match to TRBD1 covers 10 bases. The V gene end was trimmed by 7 bases and the J gene end by 5 bases; junction bases not matched to a gene: 7. Per germline, CDR1 MNHEY and CDR2 SVGEGT. This CDR3 is built from 14 residues.

This clonotype was seen a few times. This rearrangement joins TRBV27 to TRBJ2-5; no clear D. Trimming took 0 bases from V and 0 from J, leaving 5 bases between them. Germline assignment: CDR1 MNHEY and CDR2 SMNVEV (reference sequence). CDR3 length: 14 residues. The CDR3 DNA reads TGTGCCAGCAGTTTATCTTGGTACCAAGAGACCCAGTACTTC. Amino acids: CASSLSWYQETQYF.

The J gene is TRBJ2-3, the V gene TRBV7-2; TRBD2 matches at 8 bases. Germline CDR1 reads SGHTA; CDR2 reads FQGNSA. The V and J ends lost 5 bases and 5 bases, in that order; junction bases with no gene match: 6. The length of the CDR3 is 14 residues. DNA of the CDR3: TGTGCCAGCAGCGCAGGACTAGCTATAGATACGCAGTATTTT. It translates to CASSAGLAIDTQYF.

The V and J genes are TRBV27 and TRBJ2-1, with D perhaps TRBD1 (5 bases). With 1 base removed from V and 5 bases from J, the gap between germline ends came to 15 bases. The CDR3 has 16 residues. Looked up from germline, CDR1 is MNHEY and CDR2 is SMNVEV (reference sequence). CDR3 coding DNA: TGTGCCAGCAGTTTATATTTGGCAGGGCTGGACAATGAGCAGTTCTTC. This gives the protein CASSLYLAGLDNEQFF.

The J gene is TRBJ2-7, the V gene TRBV5-6; 9 positions agree with TRBD2. Looked up from germline, CDR1 is SGHDT and CDR2 is YYEEEE. The length of the CDR3 is 14 residues. With 2 bases clipped from V and 5 bases from J, the junction kept 5 bases outside the gene matches. This CDR3 reads CASSLAGGVDEQYV. CDR3 DNA: TGTGCCAGCAGCTTAGCGGGGGGCGTCGACGAGCAGTACGTC.

This clonotype was seen more than once but under ten times. The chain uses TRBV19 and TRBJ1-2, with D unresolved. Trimming stripped 7 bases from V and 1 base from J, with 10 bases between. CDR3 length: 13 amino acids. Germline loops: CDR1 LNHDA, CDR2 SQIVND (reference sequence). CDR3 coding DNA: TGTGCCAGTACTGCGGTACTTAACTATGGCTACACCTTC. Translating gives CASTAVLNYGYTF.

This chain links TRBV18 with TRBJ2-2, with D perhaps TRBD2 (6 bases). Germline V gene sequence: CDR1 KGHSH, CDR2 LQKENI. The CDR3 is made up of 14 amino acids. V was pared by 3 bases and J by 6 bases, with 11 bases between. CDR3 region: CASSPSSGAGELFF. The CDR3, as DNA: TGTGCCAGCTCACCTTCATCGGGGGCCGGGGAGCTGTTTTTT.

A few counts support this clonotype. V and J are TRBV7-9 and TRBJ2-3; 8 nucleotides align to TRBD1. The CDR3 runs 17 residues. Germline V gene data show CDR1 as SEHNR and CDR2 as FQNEAQ (reference sequence). With 5 bases clipped from V and 3 bases from J, the junction kept 13 bases outside the gene matches. CDR3 protein: CASSRSPYRGSTDTQYF. The CDR3 nucleotides read TGTGCCAGCAGCAGATCCCCCTACAGGGGGAGTACAGATACGCAGTATTTT.

This sequence joins TRBV27 and TRBJ2-1, with 7 bases lining up with TRBD1. The germline gives CDR1 MNHEY, CDR2 SMNVEV (reference sequence). This CDR3 region has 17 residues. Trimming removed 3 bases from V and 0 bases from J; junction bases left unmatched: 8. The CDR3 is CASSLTGPRSSYNEQFF. CDR3 in DNA: TGTGCCAGCAGTTTGACAGGGCCGCGAAGCTCCTACAATGAGCAGTTCTTC.

This clonotype was seen more than once but under ten times. The chain carries TRBV2 and TRBJ2-7; 7 nucleotides align to TRBD1. The CDR3 has 16 residues. Looked up from germline, CDR1 is SNHLY and CDR2 is FYNNEI. After removal of 6 bases from V and 2 bases from J, the junction contained 13 bases not matched to a gene. CDR3 region: CASSPTRQGSAYEQYF. The CDR3 DNA reads as TGTGCCAGCAGCCCGACCCGACAGGGAAGTGCCTACGAGCAGTACTTC.

A few counts support this clonotype. The chain couples TRBV12-3 or TRBV12-4 to TRBJ2-7; 9 nucleotides match TRBD2. The CDR3 is 15 amino acids. The J segment lost 6 bases and the V segment lost 4 bases, leaving 10 bases of the junction unmatched. The CDR3 nucleotides are TGTGCCAGCAGTTCGGCTAGCGGGGCCGCCGGCGAGCAGTACGTC. Protein: CASSSASGAAGEQYV.

This clonotype appeared many times. This sequence joins TRBV7-8 and TRBJ2-7; TRBD2 might be the D (5 bases). Germline loops: CDR1 SGHVS, CDR2 FQNEAQ. Trimming left V 1 base short and J 7 bases short, with 14 bases between. The CDR3 loop spans 14 amino acids. The DNA for the CDR3 is TGTGCCAGCAGCTTAGGAGGAGGTCTACGGGAGCAGTACGTC. This codes for CASSLGGGLREQYV.

V gene TRBV12-3 or TRBV12-4 combines with J gene TRBJ2-1; 7 nucleotides line up with TRBD1. The CDR3 consists of 12 residues. V dropped 4 bases and J dropped 9; count of bases not matched to a gene: 3. CDR3 in DNA: TGTGCCAGCAGTTATACAGGGGTTGAGCAGTTCTTC. As protein: CASSYTGVEQFF.

V and J are TRBV27 and TRBJ1-5; 7 bases fit TRBD1. Trimming cost V 5 bases and J 8 bases; bases outside gene matches: 12. The CDR3 contains 15 residues. CDR1 is MNHEY, CDR2 SMNVEV, per germline (reference sequence). The CDR3 DNA reads as TGTGCCAGCAGTCTGGACAGGAGAGGAAATAAGCCCCAGCATTTT. Protein sequence: CASSLDRRGNKPQHF.

The chain is built from TRBV9 and TRBJ1-3; D unresolved. Trimming cost V 3 bases and J 4 bases, with 5 bases left between them. This CDR3 has 12 residues. CDR1 and CDR2 from the germline V gene are SGDLS and YYNGEE. The CDR3 sequence is CASSGLGNTIYF. As DNA, the CDR3 is TGTGCCAGCAGCGGCCTGGGAAACACCATATATTTT.

V gene TRBV6-1 combines with J gene TRBJ1-5; tentatively, D is TRBD1 (5 bases). V was cut by 2 bases and J by 0 bases, with 17 bases left in between. Germline V lookup: CDR1 MNHNS, CDR2 SASEGT. The CDR3 totals 18 residues. CDR3 protein: CASSESGAAAYSNQPQHF. The DNA for the CDR3 is TGTGCCAGCAGTGAATCCGGGGCTGCGGCGTATAGCAATCAGCCCCAGCATTTT.

In nucleotides, the CDR3 is TGCGCCAGCAGTGATCCCGGGACAGGGGGTTCACCCCTCCACTTT. It yields the protein CASSDPGTGGSPLHF. The chain uses TRBV10-2 and TRBJ1-6; 11 bases match TRBD1. The trim removed 3 bases at V and 9 bases at J, leaving 4 bases unmatched. This CDR3 region has 15 residues. Germline V gene lookup returns CDR1 WSHSY and CDR2 SAAADI.

This clonotype was detected a few times. CDR3 amino acids: CASSMKLAGERPDTQYF. The CDR3 nucleotides are TGTGCCAGTAGTATGAAACTAGCGGGGGAACGGCCAGATACGCAGTATTTT. The chain is built from TRBV19 and TRBJ2-3, with 11 nucleotides matching TRBD2. The CDR3 consists of 17 residues. The germline CDR1 and CDR2 sequences are LNHDA and SQIVND (reference sequence). The V and J ends lost 3 bases and 4 bases, in that order; junction bases with no gene match: 9.

This clonotype was found a few times. This chain links TRBV12-5 with TRBJ1-4; unclear D gene. V was clipped by 3 bases and J by 1 base, with 12 bases between them. The CDR3 runs to 16 residues. Germline lookup yields CDR1 LGHNT and CDR2 FRNRAP. The CDR3 sequence is CASGFTVPRTNEKLFF. The CDR3 DNA reads TGTGCTAGTGGTTTTACAGTTCCGAGAACTAATGAAAAACTGTTTTTT.

J is TRBJ1-1 and V is TRBV2; D remains ambiguous. CDR1 and CDR2 from the germline V gene are SNHLY and FYNNEI. This CDR3 contains 12 residues. Trimming stripped 10 bases from V and 1 base from J, with 10 bases between. CDR3 in amino acids: CATRKTNTEAFF. In DNA, the CDR3 is TGTGCCACCAGAAAAACGAACACTGAAGCTTTCTTT.

Many counts were recorded for this clonotype. V gene TRBV7-2 combines with J gene TRBJ2-3; no reliable D call. The CDR3 contains 18 residues. Between the trimmed V and J ends, which lost 5 bases and 2 bases, there was a span of 23 bases. Germline V lookup: CDR1 SGHTA, CDR2 FQGNSA. The DNA for the CDR3 is TGTGCCAGCAGCCTCGCCCCCAGTGGCCCCCTATCCACAGATACGCAGTATTTT. Its translation: CASSLAPSGPLSTDTQYF.

There are many counts of this clonotype. V is TRBV6-2 or TRBV6-3 and J is TRBJ1-1; 7 nucleotides agree with TRBD1. The CDR3 runs 15 residues. V shed 0 bases, J shed 1 base, and the junction held 2 bases outside the gene matches. Germline V CDR1 and CDR2: MNHEY, SVGEGT. CDR3 sequence (DNA): TGTGCCAGCAGTTACTCCGGGACAGAGAACACTGAAGCTTTCTTT. Residues: CASSYSGTENTEAFF.

This clonotype came up many times. V gene TRBV7-9 combines with J gene TRBJ1-1; weak D call: TRBD1 (5 bases). V was pared by 0 bases and J by 3 bases, with 5 bases between. CDR1 is SEHNR and CDR2 is FQNEAQ in the germline V gene (reference sequence). The CDR3 is 13 amino acids. The CDR3, as DNA: TGTGCCAGCAGCTTAGCGGGGGACACTGAAGCTTTCTTT. Protein sequence: CASSLAGDTEAFF.

The chain links TRBV27 to TRBJ1-1, with a possible D match to TRBD1 (6 bases). V lost 1 base to trimming and J lost 5 bases, with 14 bases between them. The CDR3 has 15 amino acids. Germline V gene sequence: CDR1 MNHEY, CDR2 SMNVEV (reference sequence). In DNA, the CDR3 is TGTGCCAGCAGTTTATATGGGACATATGGAACTGAAGCTTTCTTT. It translates to CASSLYGTYGTEAFF.

CDR3 nucleotide sequence: TGTGCCACCAGTGATGCCGCCGGACGGGCCGGGGTTGGTAATGAAAAACTGTTTTTT. Translated, it gives CATSDAAGRAGVGNEKLFF. The rearrangement links TRBV24-1 to TRBJ1-4, with D unresolved. Germline assignment: CDR1 KGHDR and CDR2 SFDVKD. This CDR3 region has 19 residues. V was cut by 3 bases and J by 4 bases, with 23 bases left in between.

This clonotype was found once. This chain uses TRBV7-6 with TRBJ2-5; no firm D call. The CDR3 has 14 residues. Per germline, CDR1 SGHVS and CDR2 FNYEAQ. Between the trimmed V and J ends, which lost 5 bases and 1 base, there was a span of 11 bases. CDR3 bases: TGTGCCAGCAGCCCCACTCCTAGCCAAGAGACCCAGTACTTC. It codes for CASSPTPSQETQYF.

The chain links TRBV7-6 to TRBJ1-1; TRBD1 agrees at 8 bases. The germline V gene encodes CDR1 SGHVS and CDR2 FNYEAQ. This CDR3 has 18 amino acids. Trimming cost V 5 bases and J 0 bases; bases outside gene matches: 14. The CDR3 DNA is TGTGCCAGCAGCCACCAATTCGCCAGGGGGCAAATGAACACTGAAGCTTTCTTT. Translation: CASSHQFARGQMNTEAFF.

This rearrangement joins TRBV10-3 to TRBJ1-2, with a tentative D call TRBD1 (5 bases). V gave up 6 bases and J gave up 9 bases, with 23 bases separating them. The germline CDR1 and CDR2 sequences are ENHRY and SYGVKD. There are 15 residues in the CDR3. This chain's CDR3 is CAISGTVALDKSYTF. The CDR3 DNA follows: TGTGCCATCAGCGGGACTGTCGCACTTGACAAAAGCTACACCTTC.